These 27 T cell receptor beta chains were sequenced from one sample in a study of T cell repertoires in cytomegalovirus infection. Each CDR3 protein gets one entry after TCRdb re-called the reads with MiXCR. The repertoire holds over 100,000 distinct CDR3 sequences, with roughly a tenth as singletons. No antigen has been identified for these receptors. The sequenced material came from PBMCs, sequenced either directly or after in vitro stimulation (not recorded which). These receptors all come from a human donor in good health (CMV status not recorded). Some clones in this sample may be carry-over from other donors' samples.

This clonotype came up a few times. This chain uses TRBV30 with TRBJ1-2; no clear D. CDR1 is GTSNPN and CDR2 is SVGIG in the germline V gene (reference sequence). This CDR3 has 13 amino acids. V lost 2 bases to trimming and J lost 9 bases, with 16 bases between them. CDR3 amino acids: CAWSSVNSRSYTF. The CDR3 bases are TGTGCCTGGAGTAGCGTGAACAGCAGAAGCTACACCTTC. Variable domain in full (rest from reference TRBV30 and TRBJ1-2): SQTIHQWPATLVQPVGSPLSLECTVEGTSNPNLYWYRQAAGRGLQLLFYSVGIGQISSEVPQNLSASRPQDRQFILSSKKLLLSDSGFYLCAWSSVNSRSYTFGSGTRLTVV.

This clonotype occurred a few times. The chain is built from TRBV7-9 and TRBJ2-1; 12 bases align to TRBD2. Germline CDR1 and CDR2: SEHNR and FQNEAQ (reference sequence). The CDR3 consists of 17 residues. Losses at the gene ends were 5 bases for V and 10 bases for J; bases not matched to a gene: 15. The chain's CDR3 is CASSPRTSGILLDEQFF. For the CDR3, the DNA is TGTGCCAGCAGCCCTCGGACTAGCGGGATCCTTCTTGACGAGCAGTTCTTC.

This clonotype was counted many times. This rearrangement joins TRBV7-2 to TRBJ2-1, with 8 bases that match TRBD2. The junction had 3 bases not matched to a gene; V was cut back by 5 bases and J by 3 bases. Germline CDR1 is SGHTA and CDR2 is FQGNSA. This CDR3 spans 14 amino acids. The CDR3 spells CASSPGLDYNEQFF. The CDR3 DNA reads TGTGCCAGCAGCCCGGGACTAGACTACAATGAGCAGTTCTTC.

This clonotype was recorded many times. The chain combines TRBV20-1 with TRBJ1-2; no clear D gene. Trimming removed 3 bases at V and 1 base at J, with 12 bases between. The CDR3 spans 14 residues. Germline V gene data show CDR1 as DFQATT and CDR2 as SNEGSKA (reference sequence). The DNA for the CDR3 is TGCAGTGCTAGTCTTGTGGTGGATAACTATGGCTACACCTTC. Protein sequence: CSASLVVDNYGYTF.

This clonotype was recorded at least ten times. Written as DNA, the CDR3 is TGTGCCAGCAGTGACATGGGACTAGCGCAAGAGACCCAGTACTTC. This translates into CASSDMGLAQETQYF. The chain employs TRBV6-1 and TRBJ2-5; TRBD2 matches 10 bases. Per the germline V gene, CDR1 is MNHNS and CDR2 is SASEGT. The CDR3 has 15 residues. With V trimmed by 3 bases and J by 2 bases, 3 bases remained unmatched.

This clonotype showed up just a few times. The chain carries TRBV6-2 or TRBV6-3 and TRBJ2-1; unclear D gene. This CDR3 has 14 amino acids. Trimming pared 0 bases from V and 4 bases from J, leaving 7 bases between. CDR1 and CDR2 from the germline V gene are MNHEY and SVGEGT. The CDR3 region has the DNA TGTGCCAGCAGTTACTCGTCTCCATACAATGAGCAGTTCTTC. Amino acid sequence: CASSYSSPYNEQFF.

This clonotype has at least ten counts. V is TRBV7-9 and J is TRBJ2-1; 9 bases are a match to TRBD2. This CDR3 has 16 residues. Trimming took 3 bases from V and 5 from J; bases not matched to a gene: 8. The germline gives CDR1 SEHNR, CDR2 FQNEAQ (reference sequence). The CDR3 DNA reads as TGTGCCAGCAGCTTTACCGGGACTAGCACAAACAATGAGCAGTTCTTC. Protein sequence: CASSFTGTSTNNEQFF. Full variable domain (outside the CDR3, taken from reference TRBV7-9 and TRBJ2-1): DTGVSQNPRHKITKRGQNVTFRCDPISEHNRLYWYRQTLGQGPEFLTYFQNEAQLEKSRLLSDRFSAERPKGSFSTLEIQRTEQGDSAMYLCASSFTGTSTNNEQFFGPGTRLTVL.

This clonotype showed up many times. The chain has TRBV7-2 and TRBJ1-1, with a weak D call TRBD1 (5 bases). The germline V gene encodes CDR1 SGHTA and CDR2 FQGNSA. V was cut by 1 base and J by 3 bases, with 12 bases left in between. The CDR3 spans 15 residues. CDR3 in DNA: TGTGCCAGCAGCTTAGACGGCGACAGCCACACTGAAGCTTTCTTT. It translates to CASSLDGDSHTEAFF.

The sample holds many counts of this clonotype. The chain couples TRBV12-3 or TRBV12-4 to TRBJ2-1; the D call may be TRBD1 or TRBD2 (6 bases each). V was cut by 5 bases and J by 2 bases, with 13 bases left in between. The CDR3 consists of 15 residues. The CDR3 sequence is CASSPGEVTYNEQFF. The CDR3 DNA follows: TGTGCCAGCAGTCCAGGGGAGGTAACCTACAATGAGCAGTTCTTC.

This clonotype was observed many times. The chain has TRBV12-3 or TRBV12-4 and TRBJ2-7; 10 positions match TRBD1. There are 13 residues in the CDR3. Trimming took 5 bases from V and 6 from J; bases not matched to a gene: 4. The DNA of the CDR3 is TGTGCCAGCAGTCCCCGGACAGGGGGCGAGCAGTACGTC. Translated: CASSPRTGGEQYV.

V usage is TRBV5-4 and J usage is TRBJ1-6; no firm D call. The CDR3 has 12 residues. The germline CDR1 and CDR2 sequences are SGHNT and YYREEE (reference sequence). V was cut by 4 bases and J by 4 bases, with 3 bases left in between. The CDR3 DNA reads TGTGCCAGCAGCCTTTATAATTCACCCCTCCACTTT. It codes for CASSLYNSPLHF.

V and J are TRBV19 and TRBJ1-2, with TRBD1 identical over 7 bases. The CDR3 consists of 14 residues. Germline lookup yields CDR1 LNHDA and CDR2 SQIVND (reference sequence). Germline trimming cut 5 bases from V and 4 bases from J; bases unmatched to any gene: 7. The CDR3 sequence is CASSYTGVVYGYTF. The CDR3 DNA reads as TGTGCCAGTAGTTACACAGGGGTTGTCTATGGCTACACCTTC. Full variable domain (rest looked up from reference TRBV19 and TRBJ1-2): DGGITQSPKYLFRKEGQNVTLSCEQNLNHDAMYWYRQDPGQGLRLIYYSQIVNDFQKGDIAEGYSVSREKKESFPLTVTSAQKNPTAFYLCASSYTGVVYGYTFGSGTRLTVV.

This clonotype was counted many times. The V and J genes are TRBV7-2 and TRBJ1-5; 9 nucleotides align to TRBD1. Trimming removed 5 bases from V and 1 base from J; junction bases left unmatched: 3. The CDR3 has 15 residues. Germline values: CDR1 SGHTA, CDR2 FQGNSA. The CDR3, as DNA: TGTGCCAGCAGCAATGACAGGGGGAGCAATCAGCCCCAGCATTTT. Translating it yields CASSNDRGSNQPQHF. Supplemented by reference TRBV7-2 and TRBJ1-5, the full variable domain reads GAGVSQSPSNKVTEKGKDVELRCDPISGHTALYWYRQSLGQGLEFLIYFQGNSAPDKSGLPSDRFSAERTGGSVSTLTIQRTQQEDSAVYLCASSNDRGSNQPQHFGDGTRLSIL.

This chain connects TRBV5-1 to TRBJ1-4; TRBD1 aligns across 9 bases. This CDR3 is 14 amino acids long. Germline V gene data show CDR1 as SGHRS and CDR2 as YFSETQ. Trimming at V came to 4 bases and at J to 8 bases, leaving 6 bases not matched to a gene. CDR3 in DNA: TGCGCCAGCAGCACCGGGACAGGGCGGGAAAAACTGTTTTTT. Translating gives CASSTGTGREKLFF.

The chain is built from TRBV20-1 and TRBJ2-3, with TRBD2 matching 9 bases. Trimming at V came to 3 bases and at J to 2 bases, leaving 6 bases not matched to a gene. Per germline, CDR1 DFQATT and CDR2 SNEGSKA (reference sequence). The CDR3 extends over 15 amino acids. For the CDR3, the DNA is TGCAGTGCTAGTGACCCTAGCGGGAACACAGATACGCAGTATTTT. It is translated as CSASDPSGNTDTQYF.

V usage is TRBV6-1 and J usage is TRBJ1-6; no clear D. The germline V gene encodes CDR1 MNHNS and CDR2 SASEGT. Trimming stripped 4 bases from V and 18 bases from J, with 13 bases between. The CDR3 has 11 amino acids. The CDR3 here is CASSARRERHF. The CDR3 nucleotides read TGTGCCAGCAGTGCCCGAAGGGAACGCCACTTT.

This clonotype was detected many times. The V and J genes are TRBV7-2 and TRBJ2-1; no firm D call. The CDR3 sequence is 17 residues long. V was shortened by 2 bases and J by 0 bases, with 14 bases between the two germline ends. Germline V gives CDR1 SGHTA, CDR2 FQGNSA. The CDR3 sequence is CASSLTTVPSSYNEQFF. CDR3 nucleotides: TGTGCCAGCAGCTTAACGACGGTTCCAAGCTCCTACAATGAGCAGTTCTTC.

The rearrangement joins TRBV20-1 to TRBJ2-3, with 9 bases matching TRBD1. The CDR3 length is 14 residues. Germline V CDR1 and CDR2: DFQATT, SNEGSKA (reference sequence). The V segment lost 0 bases and the J segment 6 bases; nucleotides outside the gene matches: 4. The CDR3 spells CSAREGTGMDTQYF. In nucleotides, the CDR3 is TGCAGTGCTAGAGAGGGGACAGGGATGGATACGCAGTATTTT.

Ten or more counts support this clonotype. This sequence joins TRBV27 and TRBJ1-5, with D hard to call. The CDR3 is 15 amino acids. V lost 6 bases and J 2 bases, leaving 14 bases between the germline ends. Germline V lookup: CDR1 MNHEY, CDR2 SMNVEV (reference sequence). CDR3: CASRPLKYGNQPQHF. Here the CDR3 DNA reads TGTGCCAGCAGGCCCCTGAAGTACGGCAATCAGCCCCAGCATTTT.

This clonotype was counted many times. The DNA for the CDR3 is TGTGCCAGCAGCTACAGGGCTGGGCAGCCCCAGCATTTT. Residues: CASSYRAGQPQHF. The rearrangement joins TRBV7-2 to TRBJ1-5, with D possibly matching TRBD1 (6 bases). Trimming cost V 4 bases and J 7 bases, with 11 bases left between them. Germline V CDR1 and CDR2: SGHTA, FQGNSA. There are 13 residues in the CDR3.

The rearrangement uses TRBV2 and TRBJ2-4; perhaps TRBD1 as D (6 bases). V dropped 6 bases and J dropped 6 bases, with 15 bases sitting between them. CDR3 length equals 14 residues. Germline CDR1 SNHLY, CDR2 FYNNEI. The CDR3, as DNA: TGTGCCAGCAGAGAACAGGGCCCGGGAAACATTCAGTACTTC. Encoded protein: CASREQGPGNIQYF.

This clonotype was counted a few times. The chain is built from TRBV25-1 and TRBJ1-1; no firm D call. The V gene lost 6 bases and the J gene lost 3 bases, with 14 bases spanning the gap. This CDR3 is 14 amino acids long. CDR1 is MGHDK and CDR2 is SYGVNS in the germline V gene. CDR3 coding DNA: TGTGCCAGCAGGGGTGCAGGAGCTTACACTGAAGCTTTCTTT. Its translation: CASRGAGAYTEAFF. The full variable domain, its missing parts supplied by reference TRBV25-1 and TRBJ1-1, is EADIYQTPRYLVIGTGKKITLECSQTMGHDKMYWYQQDPGMELHLIHYSYGVNSTEKGDLSSESTVSRIRTEHFPLTLESARPSHTSQYLCASRGAGAYTEAFFGQGTRLTVV.

The sample holds many counts of this clonotype. The chain joins TRBV28 to TRBJ1-4, with D hard to call. Trimming removed 3 bases from V and 5 bases from J, with 10 bases in between. The CDR3 loop spans 14 amino acids. Germline loops: CDR1 MDHEN, CDR2 SYDVKM. The CDR3 here is CASSLRAANEKLFF. CDR3 in DNA: TGTGCCAGCAGTTTGAGGGCAGCGAATGAAAAACTGTTTTTT.

The chain joins TRBV28 to TRBJ1-1; TRBD1 matches at 8 bases. This CDR3 is built from 14 residues. Trimming took 6 bases from V and 6 from J; bases not matched to a gene: 9. Germline V gene sequence: CDR1 MDHEN, CDR2 SYDVKM. The CDR3 spells CASRTGGVGSEAFF. The CDR3 DNA follows: TGTGCCAGCAGAACAGGGGGGGTAGGCTCTGAAGCTTTCTTT.

This chain links TRBV12-3 or TRBV12-4 with TRBJ2-1, with 9 bases that match TRBD2. The CDR3 length is 15 residues. The J segment lost 6 bases and the V segment lost 3 bases, leaving 6 bases of the junction unmatched. In DNA form, the CDR3 reads TGTGCCAGCAGTTTGCGAGCGGGAGGCACCAATGAGCAGTTCTTC. It codes for CASSLRAGGTNEQFF.

The sample holds many counts of this clonotype. This sequence joins TRBV7-2 and TRBJ1-5; no firm D call. Germline loops: CDR1 SGHTA, CDR2 FQGNSA. This CDR3 comprises 13 residues. The V end was cut by 3 bases, the J end by 4 bases, with 7 bases between. The CDR3 DNA sequence: TGTGCCAGCAGCTTTAGGGTGAATCAGCCCCAGCATTTT. It specifies CASSFRVNQPQHF.

The rearrangement joins TRBV6-1 to TRBJ1-6, with D unclear. Germline lookup yields CDR1 MNHNS and CDR2 SASEGT. V dropped 1 base and J dropped 9 bases, with 10 bases sitting between them. The CDR3 contains 14 residues. The CDR3 sequence is CASSEGDRPSPLHF. The CDR3 nucleotides read TGTGCCAGCAGTGAAGGTGACCGGCCTTCACCCCTCCACTTT.